The clone carrying this T cell receptor (beta chain) was observed a single time. These data belong to a study of blood T cell repertoires in COVID-19. About the research overall: Researchers got acute and convalescent COVID-19 samples from the United States, Italy and Spain. T cells, B-cell-depleted T cells, or PBMCs supplied cDNA or gDNA.

The germline V gene has CDR1 SGDLS and CDR2 YYNGEE. J lost 3 bases, V lost 0 bases, and 5 bases had no gene match. The CDR3 runs 16 residues. Original analysis: Researchers report that nucleated cell counts were estimated from reference gene primer amplification. The assay was immunoSEQ multiplex PCR, and TCRdb's table has in-frame clones only and misses some. The V and J calls and clone size were taken over from that table, and D and trimming were inferred from the DNA. The sample holds about 120,000 clones, 87% seen once. The specimen sequenced was peripheral blood. The receptor's source is a woman in her 70s with acute or convalescent COVID-19. The rearrangement joins TRBV9 to TRBJ2-1, with 8 bases that match TRBD2. This CDR3 reads CASSVVTGGLYNEQFF. CDR3 nucleotide sequence: TGTGCCAGCAGCGTAGTAACGGGGGGGCTCTACAATGAGCAGTTCTTC.